This T cell receptor (beta chain) was sequenced during a study of Tregs in tolerant kidney transplant recipients. Method: immunoSEQ multiplex PCR; TCRdb's copy keeps in-frame clones and lacks some. The repertoire table contains 45,000 to 55,000 clones. The CDR3 is 16 residues long. The germline CDR1 and CDR2 sequences are MNHNS and SASEGT. V was cut by 4 bases and J by 2 bases, with 14 bases left in between. Points on this clone: The CDR3 goes on 3 residues after the read ends, and that part is filled in from the germline J gene.

This chain links TRBV6-1 with TRBJ2-2; perhaps TRBD1 as D (5 bases). This receptor was taken from a human donor who received a combined kidney and bone marrow transplant. The sample here was CD4+ T cells from blood, taken before the transplant. The sequenced CDR3 bases are TGTGCCAGCAGTGCCAAGGGGCAGCGAAACACCGGGGAG. Encoded protein: CASSAKGQRNTGE. The full CDR3 sequence reads CASSAKGQRNTGELFF.